This T cell receptor (beta chain) was recorded in a study of type 1 and type 2 diabetes patients. Genomic DNA was the PCR template. A primer set of 30 forward and 13 reverse primers amplified the CDR3. TCRdb passed the multiplex PCR reads through MiXCR, listing each CDR3 protein once. The top ten clones hold roughly an eighth of a sample with 270,000 or so distinct CDR3 sequences, roughly 44% of them seen once. Roughly 9.5 milliliters of peripheral blood were collected from each participant. V lost 5 bases and J lost 2, with 12 bases in between. CDR1 is SGHTA and CDR2 is FQGTGA in the germline V gene. This CDR3 region has 15 residues.

The TCR was taken from a man between 18 and 35 years old with type 2 diabetes. The rearrangement uses TRBV7-3 and TRBJ2-2; the D call may be TRBD1 or TRBD2 (6 bases each). Sequenced input: peripheral blood mononuclear cells (PBMCs). The CDR3 loop reads CASSPVGGNTGELFF. The CDR3, as DNA: TGTGCCAGCAGCCCCGTCGGGGGCAACACCGGGGAGCTGTTTTTT. The full variable domain, rest sourced from reference TRBV7-3 and TRBJ2-2, is GAGVSQTPSNKVTEKGKYVELRCDPISGHTALYWYRQSLGQGPEFLIYFQGTGAADDSGLPNDRFFAVRPEGSVSTLKIQRTERGDSAVYLCASSPVGGNTGELFFGEGSRLTVL.